A selection of T cell receptor beta chains follows, all from one sample in a study of shared clonotypes between healthy human individuals. Sequencing used immunoSEQ multiplex PCR; TCRdb keeps in-frame clones, though not all of them. Altogether over a million clones are present, more than 95% being singletons, with the ten largest covering approximately 1.2%. Sequencing was performed on naive CD4+ T cells sorted from blood. These receptors all come from a man younger than 45 in good health. The CDR3 runs from the conserved cysteine through the conserved F or W. Each record gives: J gene, V gene, D gene, CDR3 DNA, CDR3 protein. D genes are given only for firm matches.

>TRBJ2-3|TRBV5-1|-
TGCGCCAGCAGCTTGGAAGTAGGTACGGGCACAGATACGCAGTATTTT
CASSLEVGTGTDTQYF
>TRBJ1-2|TRBV5-1|-
TGCGCCAGCAGCTCGTCAGGAGGAGAAGTTGGGGGGGCCGGGTTTCGTACCTTC
CASSSSGGEVGGAGFRTF
>TRBJ2-3|TRBV5-1|TRBD2
TGCGCCAGCAGCCCCGGACTAGCGGGAGCTCGGGCAGATACGCAGTATTTT
CASSPGLAGARADTQYF
>TRBJ2-1|TRBV7-2|-
TGTGCCAGCAGCTTCGCCAGCCCCATCTACAATGAGCAGTTCTTC
CASSFASPIYNEQFF
>TRBJ2-4|TRBV5-1|-
TGCGCCAGCAGTGGGGTAGGGGAAAACATTCAGTACTTC
CASSGVGENIQYF
>TRBJ1-2|TRBV28|-
TGTGCCAGCAGTTTACCCCCTCGGTATGGCTACACCTTC
CASSLPPRYGYTF
>TRBJ2-1|TRBV6-4|TRBD2
TGTGCCAGCAGTGTAGCGGGAGGGAGAAATGAGCAGTTCTTC
CASSVAGGRNEQFF
>TRBJ2-1|TRBV10-3|TRBD2
TGTGCCATCAGTGACCCATCTAGCGGGAGCTCCTACAATGAGCAGTTCTTC
CAISDPSSGSSYNEQFF
>TRBJ2-1|TRBV15|-
TGTGCCACCAGCAGAGATCTTCGTGACAACAATGAGCAGTTCTTC
CATSRDLRDNNEQFF
>TRBJ2-2|TRBV11-3|-
TGTGCCACCAGGGGGAACACCGGGGAGCTGTTTTTT
CATRGNTGELFF